This TCR beta chain was captured in a study of cytomegalovirus exposure and HLA in healthy donors. Comment on this clone: Antigen unknown.

Primers included in the PCR were 60 Vbeta and 13 Jbeta primers. Sequencing used immunoSEQ multiplex PCR; TCRdb keeps in-frame clones, though not all of them. The sample lists 70,000 to 95,000 clones; roughly 60% were seen once. Overall study results and limits: Researchers reported that a few CMV-associated chains were confirmed in vitro as CMV antigen-specific.

The CDR3 length is 12 residues. V gave up 4 bases and J gave up 12 bases, with 15 bases separating them. Sequences were obtained from PBMCs. This chain uses TRBV23-1 with TRBJ1-2, with D unresolved. TRBV23-1 is placed among ORFs of uncertain function. The receptor was isolated from a woman in her thirties in good health and CMV-seropositive. For the CDR3, the DNA is TGCGCCAGCAGTCCCTCGGCGGTGCCGAACACCTTC. Translating gives CASSPSAVPNTF.